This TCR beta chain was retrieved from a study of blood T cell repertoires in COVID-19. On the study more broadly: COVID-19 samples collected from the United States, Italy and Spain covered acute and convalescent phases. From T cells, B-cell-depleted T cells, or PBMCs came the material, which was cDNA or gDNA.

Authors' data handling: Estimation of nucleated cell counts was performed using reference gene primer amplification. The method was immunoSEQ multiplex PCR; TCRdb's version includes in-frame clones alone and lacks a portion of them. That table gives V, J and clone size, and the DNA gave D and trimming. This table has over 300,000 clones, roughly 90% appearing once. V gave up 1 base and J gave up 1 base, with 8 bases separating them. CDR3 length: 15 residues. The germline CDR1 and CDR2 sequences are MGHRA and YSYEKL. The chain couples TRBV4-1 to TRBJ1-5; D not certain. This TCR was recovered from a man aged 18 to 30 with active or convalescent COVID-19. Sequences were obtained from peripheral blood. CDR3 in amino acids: CASSQAAESNQPQHF. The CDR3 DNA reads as TGCGCCAGCAGCCAAGCAGCGGAGAGCAATCAGCCCCAGCATTTT.